The 24 T cell receptor beta chains below all came from one sample that was sequenced in a study of OX40 agonist ivuxolimab in advanced cancers. Profiled with immunoSEQ multiplex PCR; TCRdb holds only in-frame clones, not every one. The repertoire holds tens of thousands of clones, with 84% as singletons. Material: CD4+ or CD8+ T cells sorted from blood, obtained in a trial of the OX40 agonist ivuxolimab. These TCRs come from an adult with an advanced solid tumor such as melanoma, head and neck, liver or kidney cancer.

This clone was detected a few times. The rearrangement joins TRBV6-1 to TRBJ2-5; 7 bases are a match to TRBD2. The J segment lost 2 bases and the V segment lost 1 base, leaving 7 bases of the junction unmatched. The CDR3 totals 16 residues. Germline loops: CDR1 MNHNS, CDR2 SASEGT. The DNA of the CDR3 is TGTGCCAGCAGTGAAGAAGTGGGGGGGGGACAAGAGACCCAGTACTTC. Translated: CASSEEVGGGQETQYF.

As to this clone: With a much larger clone just one base away, this may be a read error. The rearrangement joins TRBV7-2 to TRBJ1-1; D perhaps matches TRBD1 (6 bases). The CDR3 is 13 amino acids. Trimming took off 4 bases at V and 1 base at J, with 7 bases between the two ends. CDR1 SGHTA and CDR2 FQGNSA come from the germline V gene. The CDR3 DNA reads as TGTGCCAGCAGCTCACAGGGGAACACTGAAGCTTTCTTT. Encoded protein: CASSSQGNTEAFF.

The chain is built from TRBV6-5 and TRBJ2-1; D is unresolved. The CDR3 has 14 residues. Germline V CDR1 and CDR2: MNHEY, SVGAGI. Trimming took off 0 bases at V and 5 bases at J, with 8 bases between the two ends. Written as DNA, the CDR3 is TGTGCCAGCAGTTACTCGGGGTCTGACAATGAGCAGTTCTTC. It translates to CASSYSGSDNEQFF.

This sequence joins TRBV2 and TRBJ1-6; TRBD1 agrees at 8 bases. This CDR3 has 13 residues. V lost 6 bases and J lost 8; bases outside the gene matches: 3. Germline-derived CDR1 and CDR2 are SNHLY and FYNNEI. This chain's CDR3 is CASRAGGYSPLHF. CDR3 in DNA: TGTGCCAGCAGGGCAGGGGGCTATTCACCCCTCCACTTT.

The sample holds one count of this clone. This rearrangement joins TRBV4-1 to TRBJ2-7; D might be TRBD1 or TRBD2, each matching 6 bases. Germline-derived CDR1 and CDR2 are MGHRA and YSYEKL. There are 16 residues in the CDR3. Trimming removed 2 bases from V and 5 bases from J, with 19 bases in between. CDR3 nucleotide sequence: TGCGCCAGCAGCCAACATCGTACAGGGAGGTATAACGAGCAGTACTTC. Amino acids: CASSQHRTGRYNEQYF.

This chain uses TRBV11-1 with TRBJ1-1; weak D call: TRBD1 (5 bases). Germline V gives CDR1 SGHAT, CDR2 FQDESV (reference sequence). The CDR3 contains 14 residues. V shed 8 bases and J shed 4 bases, with 17 bases lying between them. As DNA, the CDR3 is TGTGCCAGCCTACTAGCACGGGGGGGCACTGAAGCTTTCTTT. Protein: CASLLARGGTEAFF.

The J gene is TRBJ2-3, the V gene TRBV4-3, with D perhaps matching TRBD1 (6 bases). The germline V and J ends were trimmed by 1 base and 7 bases, with 21 bases remaining between them. Germline CDR1 reads LGHNA; CDR2 reads YSLEER. The CDR3 runs 17 residues. The CDR3 sequence is CASSQAAGTLRGHTQYF. The CDR3 DNA reads TGCGCCAGCAGCCAAGCTGCCGGGACACTTAGGGGACATACGCAGTATTTT.

CDR3 nucleotides: TGCGCCAGCAGCTTAATTCCGGGACAGGGGGCAATCAATGAGCAGTTCTTC. It specifies CASSLIPGQGAINEQFF. The gene calls are TRBV5-1 and TRBJ2-1, with 12 bases fitting TRBD1. The CDR3 is made up of 17 amino acids. J lost 6 bases, V lost 2 bases, and 9 bases had no gene match. The germline V gene has CDR1 SGHRS and CDR2 YFSETQ.

This clone was counted a single time. The chain recombines TRBV7-9 with TRBJ2-7; unclear D gene. The germline V gene has CDR1 SEHNR and CDR2 FQNEAQ (reference sequence). This CDR3 is built from 12 residues. The germline V and J ends were trimmed by 4 bases and 4 bases, with 8 bases remaining between them. The CDR3, as DNA: TGTGCCAGCAGCTACATCGATTACGAGCAGTACTTC. Amino acids: CASSYIDYEQYF.

This clone was detected only once. The chain couples TRBV6-6 to TRBJ1-4, with D possibly matching TRBD1 (5 bases). Germline CDR1 is MNHNY and CDR2 is SVGAGI (reference sequence). V was pared by 6 bases and J by 0 bases, with 8 bases between. The CDR3 sequence is 14 residues long. CDR3 nucleotide sequence: TGTGCCAGCAGAACAGGAGCAACTAATGAAAAACTGTTTTTT. As protein: CASRTGATNEKLFF.

The chain couples TRBV5-1 to TRBJ2-2; D is perhaps TRBD1 or TRBD2 (5 bases each). There are 16 residues in the CDR3. Trimming cost V 2 bases and J 0 bases, with 11 bases left between them. CDR1 is SGHRS, CDR2 YFSETQ, per germline. The CDR3 spells CASSFPGPANTGELFF. The CDR3 coding sequence is TGCGCCAGCAGCTTCCCGGGACCCGCGAACACCGGGGAGCTGTTTTTT.

This clone was seen a few times. The chain is built from TRBV5-1 and TRBJ2-7, with TRBD1 matching 8 bases. The CDR3 loop spans 13 amino acids. The germline CDR1 and CDR2 sequences are SGHRS and YFSETQ. V shed 4 bases, J shed 6 bases, and the junction held 6 bases outside the gene matches. The CDR3 bases are TGCGCCAGCAGCGTGCGGACAGGGCGCGAGCAGTACGTC. Protein product: CASSVRTGREQYV.

V and J are TRBV19 and TRBJ2-3; D is ambiguous. V was pared by 0 bases and J by 0 bases, with 10 bases between. The germline gives CDR1 LNHDA, CDR2 SQIVND (reference sequence). The CDR3 sequence is 16 residues long. CDR3 protein: CASSIEQLPSTDTQYF. The CDR3 nucleotides read TGTGCCAGTAGTATAGAACAGCTTCCTAGCACAGATACGCAGTATTTT.

The CDR3 loop reads CARKSGTGKFGYTF. DNA for the CDR3: TGTGCCAGAAAATCCGGGACAGGGAAATTCGGCTACACCTTC. The chain recombines TRBV9 with TRBJ1-2; 9 positions agree with TRBD1. Germline V gene sequence: CDR1 SGDLS, CDR2 YYNGEE. The CDR3 spans 14 residues. Trimming took 8 bases from V and 8 from J; bases not matched to a gene: 13.

The chain is built from TRBV7-6 and TRBJ2-1; D not certain. There are 17 residues in the CDR3. Per germline, CDR1 SGHVS and CDR2 FNYEAQ. The V end was cut by 0 bases, the J end by 6 bases, with 18 bases between. The CDR3 region has the DNA TGTGCCAGCAGCTTAGCGATGAGGTCCCGGGCCTCCAATGAGCAGTTCTTC. Protein sequence: CASSLAMRSRASNEQFF.

The chain joins TRBV7-2 to TRBJ2-1, with 9 bases that match TRBD1. The CDR3 runs 15 residues. Per germline, CDR1 SGHTA and CDR2 FQGNSA. The V segment lost 5 bases and the J segment 8 bases; nucleotides outside the gene matches: 10. The CDR3 DNA reads as TGTGCCAGCAGCCACGGGGACAGGGATAGAGATGAGCAGTTCTTC. It translates to CASSHGDRDRDEQFF.

The sample holds a few counts of this clone. This rearrangement joins TRBV9 to TRBJ1-2; D ambiguous. V lost 0 bases and J 5 bases, leaving 14 bases between the germline ends. The CDR3 runs 15 residues. Per the germline V gene, CDR1 is SGDLS and CDR2 is YYNGEE. CDR3 protein: CASSVGEGFQYGYTF. The CDR3 nucleotides are TGTGCCAGCAGCGTAGGAGAGGGATTCCAGTATGGCTACACCTTC.

There are a few counts of this clone. This chain uses TRBV15 with TRBJ2-3; unclear D gene. The germline V and J ends were trimmed by 4 bases and 6 bases, with 8 bases remaining between them. This CDR3 comprises 12 residues. Germline V gene sequence: CDR1 LNHNV, CDR2 YYDKDF (reference sequence). CDR3 residues: CATSMGQDTQYF. DNA for the CDR3: TGTGCCACCAGCATGGGTCAGGATACGCAGTATTTT.

J is TRBJ2-7 and V is TRBV19, with a possible D match to TRBD1 (6 bases). This CDR3 has 12 amino acids. CDR1 and CDR2 from the germline V gene are LNHDA and SQIVND (reference sequence). With 5 bases removed from V and 10 bases from J, the gap between germline ends came to 15 bases. The CDR3 DNA is TGTGCCAGTAGTCTTCCGGGACACCCCCAGTACTTC. Its protein product is CASSLPGHPQYF.

The chain has TRBV7-2 and TRBJ2-1, with TRBD2 matching 11 bases. The germline gives CDR1 SGHTA, CDR2 FQGNSA. Germline trimming cut 5 bases from V and 4 bases from J; bases unmatched to any gene: 4. The CDR3 has 15 amino acids. The CDR3 region has the DNA TGTGCCAGCAGCCTCACTAGCGGGGGATACAATGAGCAGTTCTTC. This gives the protein CASSLTSGGYNEQFF.

The CDR3 region has the DNA TGTGCCAGCATCGGGGGCCGGGACAACTCCTACGAGCAGTACTTC. Its translation: CASIGGRDNSYEQYF. V and J are TRBV21-1 and TRBJ2-7. TRBV21-1 corresponds to a pseudogene. The CDR3 is made up of 15 amino acids.

V usage is TRBV28 and J usage is TRBJ2-2, with 9 positions matching TRBD2. Germline CDR1 reads MDHEN; CDR2 reads SYDVKM. V was pared by 2 bases and J by 4 bases, with 5 bases of the junction left unmatched. The CDR3 is 16 amino acids. The CDR3 DNA reads TGTGCCAGCAGTTTAAGGGCTAGCGGGGCCACCGGGGAGCTGTTTTTT. Encoded protein: CASSLRASGATGELFF.

V gene TRBV6-5 combines with J gene TRBJ1-2; 10 nucleotides align to TRBD1. Germline values: CDR1 MNHEY, CDR2 SVGAGI. J was trimmed by 3 bases and V by 5 bases; bases with no gene match: 3. The CDR3 is 14 residues long. CDR3: CASSTGTGDYGYTF. CDR3 bases: TGTGCCAGCAGTACAGGGACAGGGGACTATGGCTACACCTTC.

This clone was observed a handful of times. V usage is TRBV15 and J usage is TRBJ1-6; D remains ambiguous. This CDR3 is 12 amino acids long. V was shortened by 4 bases and J by 6 bases, with 4 bases between the two germline ends. Per germline, CDR1 LNHNV and CDR2 YYDKDF (reference sequence). This chain's CDR3 is CATSIRNSPLHF. In nucleotides, the CDR3 is TGTGCCACCAGCATCCGTAATTCACCCCTCCACTTT.